Listed here are 24 T cell receptor beta chains from one sample, sequenced in a study of CD8+CD57+ T cells in acquired aplastic anemia. Those patients picked for sequencing had displayed CD8+CD57+ cell expansion on flow cytometry. Genomic DNA acted as the template from which TCR beta VDJ combination and CDR3 sequence profiling were carried out. TCRdb reprocessed the reads with MiXCR, giving one entry per CDR3 protein. The sample shows under 350,000 distinct CDR3 sequences, under 65% of them seen only once. Material: sorted CD4+, CD8+, or CD8+CD57+ T cells (not recorded which) from PBMCs. The origin of the receptors is a human donor with aplastic anemia.

The sample holds many counts of this clonotype. The V call is TRBV6-1, the J call TRBJ2-7; TRBD2 agrees at 9 bases. This CDR3 is built from 18 residues. Germline values: CDR1 MNHNS, CDR2 SASEGT. V shed 5 bases and J 3 bases; nucleotides not matched to a gene: 17. This CDR3 reads CASSRRSGSSEGGYEQYF. The CDR3 DNA sequence: TGTGCCAGCAGTCGCCGTAGCGGGAGCTCGGAAGGAGGCTACGAGCAGTACTTC.

This clonotype was recorded many times. This chain joins TRBV10-2 and TRBJ2-5, with 10 bases matching TRBD1. Trimming cost V 3 bases and J 5 bases; bases outside gene matches: 6. The CDR3 extends over 15 amino acids. The V gene's germline CDR1 is WSHSY and CDR2 SAAADI. This chain's CDR3 is CASSDMTGGRETQYF. The DNA for the CDR3 is TGCGCCAGCAGTGACATGACAGGGGGCAGGGAGACCCAGTACTTC.

The J gene is TRBJ1-5, the V gene TRBV24-1; a weak D match, TRBD1 (5 bases). Germline CDR1 KGHDR, CDR2 SFDVKD. This CDR3 has 11 amino acids. CDR3 in amino acids: CGGDSNQPQHF. The CDR3 DNA follows: TGTGGGGGGGATAGCAATCAGCCCCAGCATTTT.

This clonotype was seen only a few times. This chain connects TRBV20-1 to TRBJ2-7; tentative D call: TRBD2 (5 bases). The germline gives CDR1 DFQATT, CDR2 SNEGSKA (reference sequence). This CDR3 spans 13 amino acids. V shed 6 bases and J shed 0 bases, with 12 bases lying between them. The CDR3 region is CSAVEGSSYEQYF. Written as DNA, the CDR3 is TGCAGTGCCGTAGAGGGAAGCTCCTACGAGCAGTACTTC.

V is TRBV7-8 and J is TRBJ2-7; no clear D gene. Deletions cut 1 base from V and 5 bases from J, with 9 bases between. This CDR3 spans 13 amino acids. Germline V lookup: CDR1 SGHVS, CDR2 FQNEAQ. CDR3 DNA sequence: TGTGCCAGCAGCTTAGGTCGCGCGAACGAGCAGTACTTC. The encoded protein is CASSLGRANEQYF.

This clonotype appeared a few times. This chain joins TRBV2 and TRBJ2-1; D is ambiguous. V was clipped by 5 bases and J by 4 bases, with 12 bases between them. Germline V CDR1 and CDR2: SNHLY, FYNNEI. CDR3 length equals 14 residues. In nucleotides, the CDR3 is TGTGCCAGCAGTCCGACCAGCCCATACAATGAGCAGTTCTTC. Amino acids: CASSPTSPYNEQFF.

V and J are TRBV5-1 and TRBJ2-3; 8 nucleotides agree with TRBD2. J gave up 3 bases and V 10 bases, and 1 base lay outside the gene matches. This CDR3 is built from 11 residues. The germline gives CDR1 SGHRS, CDR2 YFSETQ. The CDR3 DNA reads as TGCGCCGGGACTAGAACAGATACGCAGTATTTT. It translates to CAGTRTDTQYF.

In its sample, this clonotype was seen a few times. This chain's CDR3 is CASSLQGAADTQYF. CDR3 coding DNA: TGTGCCAGCAGCTTACAGGGGGCTGCAGATACGCAGTATTTT. This chain uses TRBV6-5 with TRBJ2-3; TRBD1 matches at 9 bases. Germline V gene sequence: CDR1 MNHEY, CDR2 SVGAGI. The CDR3 sequence is 14 residues long. J gave up 4 bases and V 6 bases, and 5 bases lay outside the gene matches.

This chain joins TRBV7-8 and TRBJ2-3; 7 nucleotides line up with TRBD1. CDR1 SGHVS and CDR2 FQNEAQ come from the germline V gene. This CDR3 has 18 amino acids. Trimming cost V 6 bases and J 5 bases; bases outside gene matches: 20. For the CDR3, the DNA is TGTGCCAGCAGTTTCGGACAGGCACAGATGGCTAATATAGATACGCAGTATTTT. Amino acid sequence: CASSFGQAQMANIDTQYF. Full variable domain (outside the CDR3, taken from reference TRBV7-8 and TRBJ2-3): GAGVSQSPRYKVAKRGQDVALRCDPISGHVSLFWYQQALGQGPEFLTYFQNEAQLDKSGLPSDRFFAERPEGSVSTLKIQRTQQEDSAVYLCASSFGQAQMANIDTQYFGPGTRLTVL.

The chain is built from TRBV20-1 and TRBJ2-7, with D perhaps TRBD1 (5 bases). The length of the CDR3 is 14 residues. Trimming left V 1 base short and J 3 bases short, with 13 bases between. Germline V lookup: CDR1 DFQATT, CDR2 SNEGSKA (reference sequence). CDR3 sequence reads: CSARGQGGVYEQYF. DNA for the CDR3: TGCAGTGCTAGAGGGCAGGGTGGGGTCTACGAGCAGTACTTC.

This rearrangement joins TRBV29-1 to TRBJ2-7, with TRBD1 matching 7 bases. CDR3 size: 13 residues. Germline CDR1 SQVTM, CDR2 ANQGSEA. V gave up 6 bases and J gave up 0 bases; unmatched junction bases: 5. CDR3 sequence: CSVTGTASYEQYF. CDR3 coding DNA: TGCAGCGTCACCGGGACAGCCTCCTACGAGCAGTACTTC.

The chain uses TRBV20-1 and TRBJ2-3; D call uncertain. CDR1 and CDR2 from the germline V gene are DFQATT and SNEGSKA (reference sequence). The ends were cut back, 1 base at V and 1 base at J, with 9 bases in the middle. CDR3 length: 14 amino acids. The CDR3 here is CSARARDRTDTQYF. CDR3 coding DNA: TGCAGTGCTAGAGCTAGGGATCGCACAGATACGCAGTATTTT.

The rearrangement links TRBV5-1 to TRBJ2-1; no reliable D call. This CDR3 region has 13 residues. Germline V lookup: CDR1 SGHRS, CDR2 YFSETQ. V was cut by 5 bases and J by 6 bases, with 12 bases left in between. CDR3 bases: TGCGCCAGCAGAAACACCCTGGGCAATGAGCAGTTCTTC. It translates to CASRNTLGNEQFF. The full variable domain, its missing parts supplied by reference TRBV5-1 and TRBJ2-1, is KAGVTQTPRYLIKTRGQQVTLSCSPISGHRSVSWYQQTPGQGLQFLFEYFSETQRNKGNFPGRFSGRQFSNSRSEMNVSTLELGDSALYLCASRNTLGNEQFFGPGTRLTVL.

The chain carries TRBV7-3 and TRBJ2-3; tentatively, D is TRBD2 (5 bases). The V end was cut by 8 bases, the J end by 0 bases, with 15 bases between. Germline CDR1 reads SGHTA; CDR2 reads FQGTGA. The length of the CDR3 is 15 residues. The CDR3 reads CASSLLAKSTDTQYF. The CDR3 DNA is TGTGCCAGCTCCTTGCTAGCAAAGAGCACAGATACGCAGTATTTT.

This clonotype occurred many times. This chain connects TRBV5-1 to TRBJ2-2; possible D gene TRBD1, 5 bases. The germline V and J ends were trimmed by 1 base and 4 bases, with 11 bases remaining between them. This CDR3 has 15 residues. Germline V lookup: CDR1 SGHRS, CDR2 YFSETQ. CDR3: CASSLRIDSTGELFF. CDR3 nucleotides: TGCGCCAGCAGCTTGCGAATCGACAGCACCGGGGAGCTGTTTTTT.

The V and J genes are TRBV2 and TRBJ1-3, with a tentative D call TRBD1 (5 bases). The CDR3 is made up of 14 amino acids. With 4 bases removed from V and 4 bases from J, the gap between germline ends came to 11 bases. Germline CDR1 reads SNHLY; CDR2 reads FYNNEI. The CDR3 here is CASSVGGVGNTIYF. The CDR3 DNA follows: TGTGCCAGCAGTGTTGGAGGGGTAGGAAACACCATATATTTT.

This clonotype was detected ten times or more. The chain is built from TRBV5-1 and TRBJ2-7, with 7 bases lining up with TRBD2. The CDR3 extends over 15 amino acids. The germline gives CDR1 SGHRS, CDR2 YFSETQ. Trimming took 2 bases from V and 2 from J; bases not matched to a gene: 7. The CDR3 loop is CASSFEGLFTYEQYF. For the CDR3, the DNA is TGCGCCAGCAGCTTTGAGGGACTATTTACCTACGAGCAGTACTTC.

This clonotype was counted a single time. The J gene is TRBJ2-7, the V gene TRBV7-3; D gene ambiguous. V was pared by 6 bases and J by 7 bases, with 13 bases between. CDR1 is SGHTA, CDR2 FQGTGA, per germline. This CDR3 region has 12 residues. The CDR3 nucleotides read TGTGCCAGCAGACAATACGAAGGGGAGCAGTACTTC. It is translated as CASRQYEGEQYF.

This rearrangement joins TRBV3-1 to TRBJ2-7; TRBD1 might be the D (6 bases). Germline V gene sequence: CDR1 LGHDT, CDR2 YNNKEL (reference sequence). The CDR3 length is 13 residues. V was pared by 2 bases and J by 3 bases, with 8 bases between. The CDR3 bases are TGTGCCAGCAGCCAATCGGACAGCTACGAGCAGTACTTC. This encodes CASSQSDSYEQYF.

The genes are TRBV2 and TRBJ1-2; D ambiguous. Germline lookup yields CDR1 SNHLY and CDR2 FYNNEI. The CDR3 covers 11 residues. Trimming shortened V by 2 bases and J by 6 bases, and 4 bases separated the two germline ends. The CDR3 loop reads CASSEMDGYTF. CDR3 coding DNA: TGTGCCAGCAGTGAAATGGATGGCTACACCTTC.

The chain uses TRBV20-1 and TRBJ2-7; no clear D gene. The CDR3 contains 14 residues. In germline, CDR1 is DFQATT, CDR2 SNEGSKA (reference sequence). Trimming cost V 3 bases and J 0 bases, with 12 bases left between them. The CDR3 reads CSASPNRVSYEQYF. As DNA, the CDR3 is TGCAGTGCTAGCCCCAACCGGGTCTCCTACGAGCAGTACTTC.

Points on this clonotype: The CDR3 carries no conserved terminal phenylalanine or tryptophan, so it likely arises from a read error. The DNA is left out, because the CDR3 cannot be placed on it with certainty; the CDR3 is given as TCRdb lists it. This sequence joins TRBV5-1 and TRBJ2-7; TRBD2 is the table's D call, not checked against the DNA. The CDR3 is 15 residues long, ends included. Germline V gives CDR1 SGHRS, CDR2 YFSETQ. CDR3 amino acids: CASSPSSGSAYEQYL.

This clonotype appeared a few times. The J gene is TRBJ1-1, the V gene TRBV29-1, with unresolved D. Trimming pared 4 bases from V and 0 bases from J, leaving 9 bases between. From germline, CDR1 is SQVTM and CDR2 ANQGSEA. The CDR3 sequence is 13 residues long. The DNA for the CDR3 is TGCAGCGTTGCCGGATTAATGAACACTGAAGCTTTCTTT. It codes for CSVAGLMNTEAFF.

The sample holds a few counts of this clonotype. This sequence joins TRBV18 and TRBJ2-4, with unresolved D. The CDR3 consists of 14 residues. Per germline, CDR1 KGHSH and CDR2 LQKENI. V was pared by 2 bases and J by 0 bases, with 5 bases between. This CDR3 reads CASSPTLAKNIQYF. CDR3 DNA: TGTGCCAGCTCACCAACTCTAGCCAAAAACATTCAGTACTTC.